This is a list of T cell receptor beta chains from one sample in a study of shared clonotypes between healthy human individuals. Here immunoSEQ multiplex PCR was the method, and the copy in TCRdb shows in-frame clones only, minus some. The sample holds over a million clones, approximately 97% seen once. The sample comprised naive CD4+ T cells sorted from blood. The source of these receptors is a man aged 25-40 years in good health. The CDR3 runs from the conserved cysteine through the conserved F or W. The D gene is left open where the match is weak. Some rows have no size entry. The others give once, few or many, or a class for an expanded clone.

V gene: TRBV14; J gene: TRBJ2-1; D gene: -; clone size: -; CDR3 protein: CASSQDGTSSYNEQFF; CDR3 DNA: TGTGCCAGCAGCCAAGACGGGACGAGCTCCTACAATGAGCAGTTCTTC
V gene: TRBV7-9; J gene: TRBJ2-5; D gene: -; clone size: -; CDR3 protein: CASTYSGTKETQYF; CDR3 DNA: TGTGCCAGCACCTACTCCGGGACGAAAGAGACCCAGTACTTC
V gene: TRBV2; J gene: TRBJ2-1; D gene: -; clone size: -; CDR3 protein: CAVKQVEWINEQFF; CDR3 DNA: TGTGCCGTTAAGCAGGTGGAGTGGATCAATGAGCAGTTCTTC
V gene: TRBV10-2; J gene: TRBJ2-1; D gene: TRBD1; clone size: once; CDR3 protein: CASSWTGEQFF; CDR3 DNA: TGCGCCAGCAGTTGGACAGGGGAGCAGTTCTTC
V gene: TRBV27; J gene: TRBJ1-5; D gene: -; clone size: -; CDR3 protein: CASRNDRSEDQPQHF; CDR3 DNA: TGTGCCAGCAGGAACGACAGATCGGAGGATCAGCCCCAGCATTTT
V gene: TRBV27; J gene: TRBJ1-2; D gene: -; clone size: -; CDR3 protein: CASSSAGWDGYTF; CDR3 DNA: TGTGCCAGCAGTTCGGCCGGTTGGGATGGCTACACCTTC
V gene: TRBV7-6; J gene: TRBJ2-2; D gene: TRBD1; clone size: -; CDR3 protein: CASSLRDRGLTGELFF; CDR3 DNA: TGTGCCAGCAGCCTACGGGACAGGGGGCTGACCGGGGAGCTGTTTTTT
V gene: TRBV7-2; J gene: TRBJ1-2; D gene: TRBD1; clone size: once; CDR3 protein: CASSRRGQGSDGYTF; CDR3 DNA: TGTGCCAGCAGCCGAAGGGGGCAGGGATCGGATGGCTACACCTTC
V gene: TRBV28; J gene: TRBJ2-7; D gene: TRBD1; clone size: -; CDR3 protein: CASSLFPPGTGGYEQYF; CDR3 DNA: TGTGCCAGCAGTTTATTCCCTCCGGGGACAGGGGGCTACGAGCAGTACTTC
V gene: TRBV6-1; J gene: TRBJ2-1; D gene: TRBD2; clone size: -; CDR3 protein: CASSLAGGPGNEQFF; CDR3 DNA: TGTGCCAGCAGTTTAGCGGGAGGGCCAGGCAATGAGCAGTTCTTC
V gene: TRBV6-4; J gene: TRBJ2-3; D gene: -; clone size: -; CDR3 protein: CASRSSTSRVGWDTQYF; CDR3 DNA: TGTGCCAGCAGGAGCTCCACGTCCAGAGTGGGGTGGGATACGCAGTATTTT
V gene: TRBV28; J gene: TRBJ1-5; D gene: -; clone size: once; CDR3 protein: CASSFQIVEINQPQHF; CDR3 DNA: TGTGCCAGCAGTTTCCAGATAGTGGAGATTAATCAGCCCCAGCATTTT
V gene: TRBV9; J gene: TRBJ2-3; D gene: -; clone size: -; CDR3 protein: CASSVISTDTQYF; CDR3 DNA: TGTGCCAGCAGCGTAATATCCACAGATACGCAGTATTTT
V gene: TRBV4-2; J gene: TRBJ2-5; D gene: TRBD2; clone size: once; CDR3 protein: CASSQDEAGVLETQYF; CDR3 DNA: TGTGCCAGCAGCCAAGATGAAGCGGGAGTATTAGAGACCCAGTACTTC